Presented here are 32 T cell receptor beta chains from one specimen sequenced in a study of cytotoxic CD8 clonotypes in ibrutinib-treated CLL. The repertoire was sequenced with immunoSEQ multiplex PCR; TCRdb's copy has only in-frame clones and lacks some. The sample holds around 300,000 clones, 80% seen once. Source: PBMCs, taken before ibrutinib treatment. These receptors originate from a human donor with chronic lymphocytic leukemia.

This chain joins TRBV11-2 and TRBJ2-7; D is uncertain. CDR3 length: 14 amino acids. Trimming took off 5 bases at V and 0 bases at J, with 11 bases between the two ends. Germline V gene data show CDR1 as SGHAT and CDR2 as FQNNGV. CDR3 bases: TGTGCCAGCAGCATATGGCCGGGCTCCTACGAGCAGTACTTC. Protein product: CASSIWPGSYEQYF.

The chain joins TRBV19 to TRBJ1-2; D is unresolved. V lost 5 bases to trimming and J lost 9 bases, with 13 bases between them. The CDR3 totals 12 residues. Germline V lookup: CDR1 LNHDA, CDR2 SQIVND (reference sequence). DNA for the CDR3: TGTGCCAGTAGTTCCTACTATCGGCGCTACACCTTC. This sequence encodes CASSSYYRRYTF. Looking up the rest from reference TRBV19 and TRBJ1-2 gives the full variable domain: DGGITQSPKYLFRKEGQNVTLSCEQNLNHDAMYWYRQDPGQGLRLIYYSQIVNDFQKGDIAEGYSVSREKKESFPLTVTSAQKNPTAFYLCASSSYYRRYTFGSGTRLTVV.

This chain connects TRBV11-2 to TRBJ1-5; TRBD1 aligns across 12 bases. CDR1 and CDR2 from the germline V gene are SGHAT and FQNNGV. After removal of 4 bases from V and 3 bases from J, the junction contained 7 bases not matched to a gene. CDR3 size: 17 residues. The CDR3 is CASSYPGQGADNQPQHF. The CDR3 DNA is TGTGCCAGCAGCTATCCGGGACAGGGGGCCGACAATCAGCCCCAGCATTTT.

The V and J genes are TRBV10-3 and TRBJ2-7; D gene ambiguous. The germline V and J ends were trimmed by 0 bases and 7 bases, with 13 bases remaining between them. Per germline, CDR1 ENHRY and CDR2 SYGVKD. The CDR3 has 14 residues. CDR3 in DNA: TGTGCCATCAGTGAGTCGACTGGATTTGCGGAGCAGTACTTC. Amino acids: CAISESTGFAEQYF.

The rearrangement uses TRBV15 and TRBJ2-3; D gene uncertain. The V and J ends lost 0 bases and 3 bases respectively, with 13 bases between them. The CDR3 length is 16 residues. Germline V gene sequence: CDR1 LNHNV, CDR2 YYDKDF (reference sequence). The DNA for the CDR3 is TGTGCCACCAGCAGAGATTTGGCTAGTGGTACAGATACGCAGTATTTT. Translated: CATSRDLASGTDTQYF. The full variable domain, with the rest looked up from reference TRBV15 and TRBJ2-3, is DAMVIQNPRYQVTQFGKPVTLSCSQTLNHNVMYWYQQKSSQAPKLLFHYYDKDFNNEADTPDNFQSRRPNTSFCFLDIRSPGLGDTAMYLCATSRDLASGTDTQYFGPGTRLTVL.

CDR3 loop: CASSRDRGSYEQYF. As DNA, the CDR3 is TGTGCCAGCAGCAGAGACAGGGGATCCTACGAGCAGTACTTC. The chain joins TRBV7-2 to TRBJ2-7, with 8 bases fitting TRBD1. This CDR3 has 14 residues. Losses at the gene ends were 5 bases for V and 1 base for J; bases not matched to a gene: 4. CDR1 is SGHTA, CDR2 FQGNSA, per germline.

V gene TRBV19 combines with J gene TRBJ2-7, with 7 positions matching TRBD1. V shed 6 bases and J 2 bases; nucleotides not matched to a gene: 10. In germline, CDR1 is LNHDA, CDR2 SQIVND (reference sequence). This CDR3 is built from 15 residues. The CDR3, as DNA: TGTGCCAGTAGCCGCGACCGGGACAGCGCCTACGAGCAGTACTTC. This translates into CASSRDRDSAYEQYF.

V and J are TRBV7-9 and TRBJ2-5, with 14 nucleotides matching TRBD2. The germline V gene has CDR1 SEHNR and CDR2 FQNEAQ (reference sequence). With V trimmed by 5 bases and J by 5 bases, 10 bases remained unmatched. There are 17 residues in the CDR3. CDR3 protein: CASSPRGLAGVLETQYF. CDR3 DNA sequence: TGTGCCAGCAGCCCCCGGGGACTAGCGGGAGTCTTGGAGACCCAGTACTTC.

The chain joins TRBV2 to TRBJ2-1; 7 bases align to TRBD2. V lost 8 bases and J lost 3; bases outside the gene matches: 4. The germline CDR1 and CDR2 sequences are SNHLY and FYNNEI. The CDR3 loop spans 13 amino acids. The CDR3 coding sequence is TGTGCCAGCGGGGACTATAGCTACAATGAGCAGTTCTTC. This translates into CASGDYSYNEQFF.

V and J are TRBV2 and TRBJ2-7, with TRBD2 matching 12 bases. The junction had 6 bases not matched to a gene; V was cut back by 6 bases and J by 0 bases. CDR1 and CDR2 (germline): SNHLY, FYNNEI. This CDR3 has 16 amino acids. The CDR3 sequence is CASSDGLAGTSYEQYF. DNA of the CDR3: TGTGCCAGCAGCGACGGACTAGCGGGAACCTCCTACGAGCAGTACTTC.

The chain recombines TRBV9 with TRBJ2-1; 7 bases are shared with TRBD2. Germline V gene data show CDR1 as SGDLS and CDR2 as YYNGEE. Unmatched junction bases numbered 8, after V lost 3 bases and J lost 8 bases. This CDR3 comprises 14 residues. The CDR3 nucleotides read TGTGCCAGCAGCGACGATGGGGAGGGCTATGAGCAGTTCTTC. It specifies CASSDDGEGYEQFF.

This clone was seen a single time. The chain combines TRBV14 with TRBJ2-7; TRBD2 agrees at 9 bases. Germline V CDR1 and CDR2: SGHDN, FVKESK. The V and J ends lost 4 bases and 4 bases, in that order; junction bases with no gene match: 11. This CDR3 comprises 16 residues. This CDR3 reads CASSPSPASGKYEQYF. CDR3 nucleotide sequence: TGTGCCAGCAGCCCCTCGCCGGCTAGCGGGAAGTACGAGCAGTACTTC.

The J gene is TRBJ2-3, the V gene TRBV7-2; TRBD2 matches 12 bases. The CDR3 consists of 17 residues. Per germline, CDR1 SGHTA and CDR2 FQGNSA. Trimming took 5 bases from V and 0 from J; bases not matched to a gene: 6. The CDR3: CASSPRLAGASTDTQYF. The CDR3 bases are TGTGCCAGCAGCCCCAGACTAGCGGGAGCCAGCACAGATACGCAGTATTTT.

CDR3 in DNA: TGTGCCAGCAGCTCGGGGAGCGGGAGCTACGAGCAGTACTTC. Encoded protein: CASSSGSGSYEQYF. V and J are TRBV5-4 and TRBJ2-7; 8 bases map to TRBD2. The CDR3 totals 14 residues. In germline, CDR1 is SGHNT, CDR2 YYREEE (reference sequence). J gave up 3 bases and V 3 bases, and 5 bases lay outside the gene matches.

The V gene is TRBV6-5, the J gene TRBJ2-1, with TRBD1 as a possible D gene (5 bases). The CDR3 length is 14 residues. CDR1 MNHEY and CDR2 SVGAGI come from the germline V gene. Trimming cost V 7 bases and J 6 bases, with 16 bases left between them. The CDR3 region is CASNTGHRINEQFF. The CDR3, as DNA: TGTGCCAGCAACACAGGACACCGGATCAATGAGCAGTTCTTC.

This clone was found a few times. This chain joins TRBV2 and TRBJ2-7; possibly TRBD2 for D (6 bases). The CDR3 totals 12 residues. Per the germline V gene, CDR1 is SNHLY and CDR2 is FYNNEI. V was shortened by 8 bases and J by 3 bases, with 11 bases between the two germline ends. CDR3 sequence: CASLRGGYEQYF. The CDR3 DNA is TGTGCCAGCCTCCGGGGAGGCTACGAGCAGTACTTC.

This clone was detected once. This chain connects TRBV19 to TRBJ2-3; possible D gene TRBD2, 7 bases. Looked up from germline, CDR1 is LNHDA and CDR2 is SQIVND (reference sequence). The germline V and J ends were trimmed by 7 bases and 5 bases, with 13 bases remaining between them. The CDR3 sequence is 13 residues long. The CDR3 spells CASTGGQGDTQYF. CDR3 nucleotides: TGTGCCAGTACCGGGGGGCAGGGAGATACGCAGTATTTT.

The rearrangement uses TRBV4-2 and TRBJ2-7, with 11 bases that match TRBD2. The germline CDR1 and CDR2 sequences are LGHNA and YNFKEQ. The CDR3 is made up of 16 amino acids. V trimming: 0 bases; J trimming: 2 bases; junction bases outside the gene matches: 3. CDR3 protein: CASSQDELAGAYEQYF. The CDR3 DNA sequence: TGTGCCAGCAGCCAAGATGAACTAGCGGGGGCCTACGAGCAGTACTTC.

The chain combines TRBV27 with TRBJ2-1; TRBD2 matches at 14 bases. The V segment lost 4 bases and the J segment 6 bases; nucleotides outside the gene matches: 2. Germline V gives CDR1 MNHEY, CDR2 SMNVEV (reference sequence). The CDR3 spans 15 residues. The CDR3: CASSSGLAGVNEQFF. The DNA of the CDR3 is TGTGCCAGCAGTTCGGGACTAGCGGGAGTCAATGAGCAGTTCTTC.

This chain links TRBV25-1 with TRBJ2-5; 7 nucleotides match TRBD2. The germline V gene encodes CDR1 MGHDK and CDR2 SYGVNS. The V gene end was trimmed by 4 bases and the J gene end by 5 bases; junction bases not matched to a gene: 10. CDR3 size: 15 residues. CDR3 in DNA: TGTGCCAGCAGTGCGGGCGGGAGATTGGTTGAGACCCAGTACTTC. Encoded protein: CASSAGGRLVETQYF.

This clone was recorded only once. This chain uses TRBV19 with TRBJ1-2, with TRBD1 identical over 9 bases. CDR1 and CDR2 (germline): LNHDA, SQIVND (reference sequence). The CDR3 is made up of 14 amino acids. Trimming removed 6 bases from V and 2 bases from J; junction bases left unmatched: 4. This chain's CDR3 is CASRIGTGNYGYTF. CDR3 coding DNA: TGTGCCAGTAGGATCGGGACAGGGAACTATGGCTACACCTTC.

The chain links TRBV5-1 to TRBJ2-5; 11 bases map to TRBD1. The CDR3 sequence is 16 residues long. Trimming took 2 bases from V and 1 from J; bases not matched to a gene: 4. The germline V gene has CDR1 SGHRS and CDR2 YFSETQ. The CDR3 here is CASSFGQGAFQETQYF. The CDR3 nucleotides read TGCGCCAGCAGCTTTGGACAGGGGGCCTTCCAAGAGACCCAGTACTTC.

This clone was seen only a few times. V usage is TRBV30 and J usage is TRBJ2-7, with D hard to call. V lost 4 bases, J lost 3 bases, and 13 bases lay in between. The CDR3 has 13 amino acids. The germline gives CDR1 GTSNPN, CDR2 SVGIG (reference sequence). CDR3 bases: TGTGCCTGGACCGCTGACATTGGCTACGAGCAGTACTTC. As protein: CAWTADIGYEQYF.

The chain carries TRBV2 and TRBJ2-1; 12 bases agree with TRBD2. The CDR3 is made up of 16 amino acids. The germline V gene encodes CDR1 SNHLY and CDR2 FYNNEI. Trimming at V came to 5 bases and at J to 4 bases, leaving 6 bases not matched to a gene. CDR3 region: CASSKLAGGGYNEQFF. DNA for the CDR3: TGTGCCAGCAGTAAACTAGCGGGAGGAGGGTACAATGAGCAGTTCTTC.

The genes are TRBV6-1 and TRBJ1-5; a possible D gene is TRBD1 (6 bases). Per germline, CDR1 MNHNS and CDR2 SASEGT. Trimming stripped 4 bases from V and 1 base from J, with 14 bases between. CDR3 length: 16 amino acids. CDR3 amino acids: CASSVHRVESNQPQHF. The CDR3 coding sequence is TGTGCCAGCAGTGTCCACAGGGTGGAAAGCAATCAGCCCCAGCATTTT.

The chain employs TRBV4-3 and TRBJ1-2; D unresolved. The V end lost 1 base, the J end lost 2 bases, and 8 bases lay between the germline ends. The V gene's germline CDR1 is LGHNA and CDR2 YSLEER. The CDR3 sequence is 14 residues long. The CDR3 loop reads CASSQVGNNYGYTF. The CDR3, as DNA: TGCGCCAGCAGCCAAGTTGGGAACAACTATGGCTACACCTTC.

This sequence joins TRBV7-9 and TRBJ2-3, with 9 nucleotides matching TRBD2. The junction had 10 bases not matched to a gene; V was cut back by 1 base and J by 2 bases. The CDR3 is made up of 18 amino acids. CDR1 and CDR2 (germline): SEHNR, FQNEAQ (reference sequence). The CDR3 region has the DNA TGTGCCAGCAGCTTAGGAGGACTAGCGATGGAAGACACAGATACGCAGTATTTT. Protein product: CASSLGGLAMEDTDTQYF.

The chain is built from TRBV28 and TRBJ2-1; D call uncertain. Germline CDR1 MDHEN, CDR2 SYDVKM. CDR3 size: 14 residues. V was shortened by 3 bases and J by 7 bases, with 13 bases between the two germline ends. The CDR3 sequence is CASSFRLPRNEQFF. The CDR3 DNA follows: TGTGCCAGCAGTTTCCGACTCCCTAGGAATGAGCAGTTCTTC. The full variable domain, in which reference TRBV28 and TRBJ2-1 provide the parts outside the CDR3, is DVKVTQSSRYLVKRTGEKVFLECVQDMDHENMFWYRQDPGLGLRLIYFSYDVKMKEKGDIPEGYSVSREKKERFSLILESASTNQTSMYLCASSFRLPRNEQFFGPGTRLTVL.

The genes are TRBV5-1 and TRBJ2-1; D perhaps matches TRBD2 (6 bases). The CDR3 contains 13 residues. The V gene lost 4 bases and the J gene lost 4 bases, with 9 bases spanning the gap. The germline CDR1 and CDR2 sequences are SGHRS and YFSETQ. The CDR3 region is CASSAGIYNEQFF. CDR3 in DNA: TGCGCCAGCAGCGCGGGGATTTACAATGAGCAGTTCTTC.

A single count supports this clone. This sequence joins TRBV7-2 and TRBJ2-5; D call uncertain. The CDR3 runs 13 residues. From germline, CDR1 is SGHTA and CDR2 FQGNSA. V shed 1 base and J shed 0 bases, with 3 bases lying between them. The CDR3 loop reads CASSLVHQETQYF. DNA of the CDR3: TGTGCCAGCAGCTTAGTTCACCAAGAGACCCAGTACTTC.

The rearrangement links TRBV6-5 to TRBJ1-4; 7 bases fit TRBD1. The junction had 6 bases not matched to a gene; V was cut back by 6 bases and J by 8 bases. In germline, CDR1 is MNHEY, CDR2 SVGAGI. The length of the CDR3 is 13 residues. The CDR3 sequence is CASRRQGGEKLFF. Written as DNA, the CDR3 is TGTGCCAGCAGAAGACAGGGAGGGGAAAAACTGTTTTTT.

V is TRBV10-3 and J is TRBJ2-7; the match to TRBD1 covers 8 bases. The CDR3 sequence is 13 residues long. Germline V lookup: CDR1 ENHRY, CDR2 SYGVKD. V lost 7 bases and J lost 7; bases outside the gene matches: 9. This CDR3 is CAITRDRWTEQYF. The CDR3, as DNA: TGTGCCATCACCCGGGACAGGTGGACAGAGCAGTACTTC.